Following are 11 T cell receptor beta chains from one sample sequenced in a study of T cell responses to AZD1222 COVID-19 vaccine. Libraries were prepared by immunoSEQ multiplex PCR; TCRdb keeps only in-frame clonotypes and omits some of them. The sample carries roughly 130,000 clones, 91% recorded once. The sample was peripheral blood, taken on day 0 of AZD1222 vaccination. All receptors derive from an adult in good health.

The V call is TRBV18, the J call TRBJ1-5; D call uncertain. Trimming removed 5 bases from V and 11 bases from J, with 16 bases in between. The germline CDR1 and CDR2 sequences are KGHSH and LQKENI. This CDR3 has 13 residues. The CDR3 coding sequence is TGTGCCAGCTCAGCCTTGGGTCTTGAGTCCCAGCATTTT. Its protein is CASSALGLESQHF.

The CDR3 region is CAAGHENLGGYGYTF. CDR3 nucleotides: TGTGCCGCGGGGCACGAAAACCTCGGTGGCTATGGCTACACCTTC. This chain uses TRBV6-5 with TRBJ1-2; tentative D call: TRBD1 (5 bases). In germline, CDR1 is MNHEY, CDR2 SVGAGI. The CDR3 contains 15 residues. The V end lost 11 bases, the J end lost 4 bases, and 23 bases lay between the germline ends.

This clone was detected once. The chain carries TRBV27 and TRBJ1-6; no clear D. Trimming took off 0 bases at V and 13 bases at J, with 10 bases between the two ends. Germline V lookup: CDR1 MNHEY, CDR2 SMNVEV (reference sequence). The CDR3 length is 13 residues. CDR3 protein: CASSLSKATPLHF. The CDR3 DNA reads TGTGCCAGCAGTTTATCGAAGGCAACCCCCCTCCACTTT.

The chain carries TRBV12-3 or TRBV12-4 and TRBJ1-4; D not certain. The CDR3 contains 12 residues. Deletions cut 5 bases from V and 4 bases from J, with 5 bases between. CDR3 sequence reads: CASSGDNEKLFF. The CDR3 DNA follows: TGTGCCAGCAGTGGTGATAATGAAAAACTGTTTTTT.

The chain carries TRBV20-1 and TRBJ2-1, with 7 bases lining up with TRBD1. Germline CDR1 reads DFQATT; CDR2 reads SNEGSKA (reference sequence). The CDR3 sequence is 14 residues long. V trimming: 3 bases; J trimming: 1 base; junction bases outside the gene matches: 3. CDR3 nucleotide sequence: TGCAGTGCTAGTCACAGGGGATCCTACAATGAGCAGTTCTTC. This encodes CSASHRGSYNEQFF.

V gene TRBV19 combines with J gene TRBJ2-3; TRBD2 aligns across 7 bases. This CDR3 region has 15 residues. Trimming cost V 1 base and J 4 bases; bases outside gene matches: 5. Germline V gene lookup returns CDR1 LNHDA and CDR2 SQIVND (reference sequence). Written as DNA, the CDR3 is TGTGCCAGTAGTATAGCGGGAGGCCCCGCAGATACGCAGTATTTT. Translation: CASSIAGGPADTQYF.

The V and J genes are TRBV6-5 and TRBJ1-1, with no clear D. Trimming removed 4 bases from V and 4 bases from J, with 10 bases in between. The CDR3 has 13 residues. Germline-derived CDR1 and CDR2 are MNHEY and SVGAGI. CDR3 in DNA: TGTGCCAGCAGTTTGGGTATGATCACTGAAGCTTTCTTT. It encodes CASSLGMITEAFF.

This rearrangement joins TRBV7-2 to TRBJ2-4, with D unresolved. The CDR3 runs to 16 residues. Per the germline V gene, CDR1 is SGHTA and CDR2 is FQGNSA. V lost 1 base and J 0 bases, leaving 10 bases between the germline ends. The CDR3 here is CASSLGRNLAKNIQYF. The DNA for the CDR3 is TGTGCCAGCAGCTTAGGGCGGAACTTAGCCAAAAACATTCAGTACTTC.

This chain's CDR3 is CASSQGTLYNEQFF. The CDR3 nucleotides read TGTGCCAGCAGCCAGGGGACTCTTTACAATGAGCAGTTCTTC. This rearrangement joins TRBV7-9 to TRBJ2-1; D is tentatively TRBD1 or TRBD2 (6 bases each). The germline CDR1 and CDR2 sequences are SEHNR and FQNEAQ (reference sequence). The V end lost 5 bases, the J end lost 4 bases, and 12 bases lay between the germline ends. The CDR3 is made up of 14 amino acids. Together with reference TRBV7-9 and TRBJ2-1, the CDR3 gives the full variable domain: DTGVSQNPRHKITKRGQNVTFRCDPISEHNRLYWYRQTLGQGPEFLTYFQNEAQLEKSRLLSDRFSAERPKGSFSTLEIQRTEQGDSAMYLCASSQGTLYNEQFFGPGTRLTVL.

Written as DNA, the CDR3 is TGCGCCAGCAGCCAAGAATGGTCGAGGGCCCAGCATTTT. It yields the protein CASSQEWSRAQHF. The V gene is TRBV4-1, the J gene TRBJ1-5; unclear D gene. This CDR3 has 13 residues. The germline V gene encodes CDR1 MGHRA and CDR2 YSYEKL. V shed 0 bases and J shed 11 bases, with 11 bases lying between them.

The chain recombines TRBV19 with TRBJ2-2; 14 bases fit TRBD2. This CDR3 has 19 amino acids. CDR1 and CDR2 from the germline V gene are LNHDA and SQIVND (reference sequence). J lost 4 bases, V lost 1 base, and 8 bases had no gene match. CDR3 nucleotide sequence: TGTGCCAGTAGTATAGTCCCGGGACTAGCGGGAGCGCGCACCGGGGAGCTGTTTTTT. Translating it yields CASSIVPGLAGARTGELFF.